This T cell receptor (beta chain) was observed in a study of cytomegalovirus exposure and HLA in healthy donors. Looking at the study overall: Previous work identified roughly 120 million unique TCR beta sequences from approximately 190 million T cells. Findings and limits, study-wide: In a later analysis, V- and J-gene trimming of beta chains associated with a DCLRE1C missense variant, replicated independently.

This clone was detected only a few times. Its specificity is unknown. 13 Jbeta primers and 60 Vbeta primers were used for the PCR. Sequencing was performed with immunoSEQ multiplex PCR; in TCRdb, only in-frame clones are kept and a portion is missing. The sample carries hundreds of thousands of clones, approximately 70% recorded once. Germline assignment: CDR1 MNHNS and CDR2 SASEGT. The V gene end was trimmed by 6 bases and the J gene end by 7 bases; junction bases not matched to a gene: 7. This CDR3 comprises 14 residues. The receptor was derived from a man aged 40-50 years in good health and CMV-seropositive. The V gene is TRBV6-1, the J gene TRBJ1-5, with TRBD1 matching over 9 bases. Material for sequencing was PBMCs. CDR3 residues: CASSLDRGFQPQHF. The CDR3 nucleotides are TGTGCCAGCAGCCTGGACAGGGGATTCCAGCCCCAGCATTTT.